This T cell receptor (beta chain) was retrieved from a study of blood T cell repertoires in COVID-19. Study in general: From the United States, Italy and Spain came samples of acute and convalescent COVID-19.

CDR1 is ENHRY, CDR2 SYGVKD, per germline. V was shortened by 0 bases and J by 2 bases, with 7 bases between the two germline ends. The CDR3 covers 14 residues. The Seattle site enrolled patients during active infection and followed them longitudinally. Only in-frame clones appear in the TCRdb table, and some are missing; sequencing was by immunoSEQ multiplex PCR. This sample has more than 300,000 clones, with about nine tenths found just once. This receptor was taken from a woman in her twenties or thirties with COVID-19, enrolled during active disease. The sequenced material came from peripheral blood. The genes are TRBV10-3 and TRBJ2-5; possible D gene TRBD2, 5 bases. DNA of the CDR3: TGTGCCATCAGTGAGTCGAGGGATCAAGAGACCCAGTACTTC. Residues: CAISESRDQETQYF.